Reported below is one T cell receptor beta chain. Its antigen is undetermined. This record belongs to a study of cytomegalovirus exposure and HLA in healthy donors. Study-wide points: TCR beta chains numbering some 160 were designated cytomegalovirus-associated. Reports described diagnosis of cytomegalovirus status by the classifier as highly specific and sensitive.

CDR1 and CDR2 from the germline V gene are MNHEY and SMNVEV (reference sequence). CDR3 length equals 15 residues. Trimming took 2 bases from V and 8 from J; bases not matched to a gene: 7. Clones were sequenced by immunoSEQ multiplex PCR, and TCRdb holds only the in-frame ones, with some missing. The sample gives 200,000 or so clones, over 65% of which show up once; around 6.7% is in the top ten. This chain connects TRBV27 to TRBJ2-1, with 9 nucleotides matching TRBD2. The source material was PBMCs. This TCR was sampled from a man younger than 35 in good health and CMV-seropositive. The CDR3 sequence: CASSLGRGRAYEQFF. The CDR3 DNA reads TGTGCCAGCAGTTTAGGTCGCGGGAGGGCTTATGAGCAGTTCTTC.